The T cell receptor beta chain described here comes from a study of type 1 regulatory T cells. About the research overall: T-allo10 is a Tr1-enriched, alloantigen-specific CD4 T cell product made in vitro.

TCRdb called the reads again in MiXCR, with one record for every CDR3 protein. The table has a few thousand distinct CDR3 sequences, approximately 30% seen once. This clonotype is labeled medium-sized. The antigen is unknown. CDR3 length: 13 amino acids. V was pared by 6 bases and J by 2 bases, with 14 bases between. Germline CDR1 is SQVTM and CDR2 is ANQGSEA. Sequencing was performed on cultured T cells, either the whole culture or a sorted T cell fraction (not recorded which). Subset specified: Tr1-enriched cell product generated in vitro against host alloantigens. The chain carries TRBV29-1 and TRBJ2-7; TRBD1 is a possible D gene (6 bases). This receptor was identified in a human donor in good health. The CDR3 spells CSVGTHRAYEQYF. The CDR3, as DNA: TGCAGCGTCGGGACCCACAGGGCCTACGAGCAGTACTTC.